The 27 T cell receptor beta chains given below trace back to one sample, sequenced in a study of technical replicates of blood from several donors. The assay was immunoSEQ multiplex PCR, and TCRdb's table has in-frame clones only and misses some. Altogether 60,000 to 90,000 clones are present, about 92% being singletons, with the ten largest covering around 0.43%. The sample taken for sequencing was T cells isolated from PBMCs. These receptor sequences come from a human donor in good health.

This clone has just one count. The gene calls are TRBV11-2 and TRBJ2-4; TRBD1 aligns across 7 bases. Unmatched junction bases numbered 8, after V lost 3 bases and J lost 0 bases. Germline lookup yields CDR1 SGHAT and CDR2 FQNNGV. CDR3 size: 17 residues. The CDR3 bases are TGTGCCAGCAGCTTCATAATACCAGGGGGAGCCAAAAACATTCAGTACTTC. Translating it yields CASSFIIPGGAKNIQYF. Full variable domain (remainder filled in from reference TRBV11-2 and TRBJ2-4): EAGVAQSPRYKIIEKRQSVAFWCNPISGHATLYWYQQILGQGPKLLIQFQNNGVVDDSQLPKDRFSAERLKGVDSTLKIQPAKLEDSAVYLCASSFIIPGGAKNIQYFGAGTRLSVL.

The V and J genes are TRBV27 and TRBJ1-1; TRBD1 aligns across 7 bases. J gave up 7 bases and V 6 bases, and 2 bases lay outside the gene matches. Germline CDR1 is MNHEY and CDR2 is SMNVEV (reference sequence). The CDR3 is 11 amino acids. The CDR3 spells CASRTGIEAFF. The CDR3 DNA follows: TGTGCCAGCAGGACAGGGATTGAAGCTTTCTTT.

V and J are TRBV5-4 and TRBJ2-3; 8 bases map to TRBD1. This CDR3 region has 14 residues. Germline assignment: CDR1 SGHNT and CDR2 YYREEE (reference sequence). V gave up 3 bases and J gave up 3 bases; unmatched junction bases: 3. DNA for the CDR3: TGTGCCAGCAGCTGGGACAGGAAGACAGATACGCAGTATTTT. It encodes CASSWDRKTDTQYF.

The V call is TRBV6-6, the J call TRBJ1-5; TRBD1 matches at 7 bases. V gave up 7 bases and J gave up 6 bases; unmatched junction bases: 6. CDR1 MNHNY and CDR2 SVGAGI come from the germline V gene (reference sequence). The CDR3 consists of 13 residues. The CDR3 DNA sequence: TGTGCCAGCACCCAGGGGGACGGTCAGCCCCAGCATTTT. Protein sequence: CASTQGDGQPQHF.

The genes are TRBV7-3 and TRBJ2-7; 9 bases agree with TRBD2. CDR1 and CDR2 (germline): SGHTA, FQGTGA. The CDR3 spans 16 residues. The V gene end was trimmed by 1 base and the J gene end by 5 bases; junction bases not matched to a gene: 9. CDR3 sequence reads: CASSLNRASGIHEQYF. CDR3 sequence (DNA): TGTGCCAGCAGCTTAAACAGGGCTAGCGGGATCCACGAGCAGTACTTC.

The chain employs TRBV29-1 and TRBJ2-1, with 8 bases that match TRBD1. There are 12 residues in the CDR3. Unmatched junction bases numbered 4, after V lost 6 bases and J lost 6 bases. Germline CDR1 and CDR2: SQVTM and ANQGSEA. For the CDR3, the DNA is TGCAGCGTCCGCAGGGGGCTCAATGAGCAGTTCTTC. Translating gives CSVRRGLNEQFF.

This chain's CDR3 is CASSTKGLLRETQYF. As DNA, the CDR3 is TGTGCCAGTAGTACTAAGGGACTCCTGAGGGAGACCCAGTACTTC. This chain uses TRBV19 with TRBJ2-5; D is perhaps TRBD2 (6 bases). The V end lost 4 bases, the J end lost 5 bases, and 17 bases lay between the germline ends. This CDR3 spans 15 amino acids. Looked up from germline, CDR1 is LNHDA and CDR2 is SQIVND (reference sequence).

This CDR3 is CASVSRGFTDTQYF. CDR3 in DNA: TGTGCCAGCGTCTCACGGGGTTTCACAGATACGCAGTATTTT. The J gene is TRBJ2-3, the V gene TRBV27; a possible D gene is TRBD2 (5 bases). The CDR3 runs 14 residues. Germline CDR1 reads MNHEY; CDR2 reads SMNVEV (reference sequence). Trimming stripped 8 bases from V and 2 bases from J, with 14 bases between.

V is TRBV7-8 and J is TRBJ2-3; TRBD1 is a possible D gene (6 bases). The CDR3 extends over 16 amino acids. CDR1 SGHVS and CDR2 FQNEAQ come from the germline V gene. Deletions cut 5 bases from V and 4 bases from J, with 19 bases between. The CDR3 sequence is CASSTRTEVRSDTQYF. In nucleotides, the CDR3 is TGTGCCAGCAGCACCCGGACAGAAGTGAGATCAGATACGCAGTATTTT.

The chain recombines TRBV30 with TRBJ2-1; D is perhaps TRBD2 (5 bases). This CDR3 is built from 12 residues. In germline, CDR1 is GTSNPN, CDR2 SVGIG (reference sequence). V was cut by 0 bases and J by 9 bases, with 9 bases left in between. This CDR3 is CAWSVRAREQFF. The CDR3 DNA follows: TGTGCCTGGAGTGTGAGGGCCCGTGAGCAGTTCTTC. The variable domain in full, completed from reference TRBV30 and TRBJ2-1, reads SQTIHQWPATLVQPVGSPLSLECTVEGTSNPNLYWYRQAAGRGLQLLFYSVGIGQISSEVPQNLSASRPQDRQFILSSKKLLLSDSGFYLCAWSVRAREQFFGPGTRLTVL.

This clone was seen more than once but under ten times. This chain joins TRBV2 and TRBJ1-5; 7 bases are a match to TRBD1. This CDR3 region has 15 residues. Germline CDR1 and CDR2: SNHLY and FYNNEI. V lost 4 bases, J lost 6 bases, and 9 bases stayed unmatched. The DNA of the CDR3 is TGTGCCAGCAGTGTTGAGACAGGGCTTGGTCAGCCCCAGCATTTT. Amino acids: CASSVETGLGQPQHF.

The chain links TRBV5-1 to TRBJ1-1; 7 bases match TRBD1. CDR3 length equals 16 residues. V shed 3 bases, J shed 1 base, and the junction held 9 bases outside the gene matches. Germline loops: CDR1 SGHRS, CDR2 YFSETQ. CDR3 protein: CASSWDRQGKNTEAFF. CDR3 DNA: TGCGCCAGCAGCTGGGACAGACAGGGCAAGAACACTGAAGCTTTCTTT.

The chain uses TRBV19 and TRBJ1-4; D might be TRBD1 (6 bases). Germline V gene sequence: CDR1 LNHDA, CDR2 SQIVND (reference sequence). The CDR3 loop spans 16 amino acids. Trimming took off 7 bases at V and 1 base at J, with 16 bases between the two ends. The CDR3 sequence is CASTSQPRGTNEKLFF. The CDR3, as DNA: TGTGCCAGTACATCGCAACCCAGGGGAACTAATGAAAAACTGTTTTTT.

The chain couples TRBV2 to TRBJ2-7; 10 nucleotides agree with TRBD1. V shed 5 bases and J 5 bases; nucleotides not matched to a gene: 3. Germline V gene data show CDR1 as SNHLY and CDR2 as FYNNEI. There are 13 residues in the CDR3. As DNA, the CDR3 is TGTGCCAGCAGTTGGACAGGGGGGGACGAGCAGTACTTC. The encoded protein is CASSWTGGDEQYF.

The rearrangement joins TRBV2 to TRBJ1-5; 9 nucleotides agree with TRBD1. V lost 6 bases and J lost 5; bases outside the gene matches: 5. The CDR3 is made up of 14 amino acids. The germline V gene has CDR1 SNHLY and CDR2 FYNNEI. In DNA form, the CDR3 reads TGTGCCAGCAGGGGACAGGGAGGATATCAGCCCCAGCATTTT. Translating gives CASRGQGGYQPQHF.

The chain has TRBV6-5 and TRBJ2-7; 9 positions agree with TRBD1. Per the germline V gene, CDR1 is MNHEY and CDR2 is SVGAGI. The CDR3 spans 14 residues. V lost 6 bases, J lost 2 bases, and 5 bases stayed unmatched. In nucleotides, the CDR3 is TGTGCCAGCAGACGTGACAGGGGGACCTACGAGCAGTACTTC. This translates into CASRRDRGTYEQYF.

V gene TRBV7-2 combines with J gene TRBJ1-5, with D perhaps TRBD1 (6 bases). The germline CDR1 and CDR2 sequences are SGHTA and FQGNSA. V lost 1 base to trimming and J lost 4 bases, with 11 bases between them. The CDR3 runs to 15 residues. CDR3 coding DNA: TGTGCCAGCAGCTTAGGGGACACGGGGAATCAGCCCCAGCATTTT. Encoded protein: CASSLGDTGNQPQHF.

This sequence joins TRBV29-1 and TRBJ2-7; D uncertain. Per germline, CDR1 SQVTM and CDR2 ANQGSEA. The V and J ends lost 4 bases and 0 bases respectively, with 10 bases between them. The CDR3 is 13 residues long. CDR3 sequence: CSVGGGLSYEQYF. Here the CDR3 DNA reads TGCAGCGTTGGAGGTGGCCTCTCCTACGAGCAGTACTTC.

The V and J genes are TRBV6-5 and TRBJ1-1; 7 bases align to TRBD1. The CDR3 runs to 13 residues. CDR1 and CDR2 (germline): MNHEY, SVGAGI. The V and J ends lost 2 bases and 5 bases, in that order; junction bases with no gene match: 2. The CDR3 DNA is TGTGCCAGCAGTTACGACAGGGTAACTGAAGCTTTCTTT. Amino acid sequence: CASSYDRVTEAFF.

The V and J genes are TRBV29-1 and TRBJ2-3; 7 bases align to TRBD1. The germline gives CDR1 SQVTM, CDR2 ANQGSEA. The trim removed 6 bases at V and 6 bases at J, leaving 12 bases unmatched. The CDR3 runs to 14 residues. For the CDR3, the DNA is TGCAGCGTCCCCGACAGGGTTCATAGGGATACGCAGTATTTT. Its translation is CSVPDRVHRDTQYF.

The CDR3 sequence: CASSLGLAGGPYEQYF. The CDR3 nucleotides read TGTGCCAGCAGCTTGGGGCTAGCGGGAGGGCCTTACGAGCAGTACTTC. The chain couples TRBV5-4 to TRBJ2-7; 12 nucleotides agree with TRBD2. The CDR3 extends over 16 amino acids. Per the germline V gene, CDR1 is SGHNT and CDR2 is YYREEE (reference sequence). V lost 0 bases, J lost 4 bases, and 5 bases stayed unmatched.

This clone was found once. The CDR3 sequence: CASSRTGGYQPQHF. The CDR3 DNA sequence: TGCGCCAGCAGCCGGACAGGGGGCTATCAGCCCCAGCATTTT. The chain carries TRBV4-1 and TRBJ1-5; 11 bases agree with TRBD1. Germline assignment: CDR1 MGHRA and CDR2 YSYEKL. The CDR3 contains 14 residues. The V and J ends lost 4 bases and 5 bases, in that order; junction bases with no gene match: 1.

A note on this clone: Compared with germline, one end of the junction differs, possibly owing to a read error. This chain uses TRBV27 with TRBJ1-1; D perhaps matches TRBD1 (5 bases). The CDR3 covers 14 residues. Germline CDR1 MNHEY, CDR2 SMNVEV (reference sequence). CDR3 loop: CASSVQGMKTEAFF. CDR3 sequence (DNA): TGTGCCAGCAGTGTGCAGGGTATGAAGACTGAAGCTTTCTTT.

The chain recombines TRBV7-8 with TRBJ1-2, with 8 bases lining up with TRBD1. V shed 0 bases and J 8 bases; nucleotides not matched to a gene: 5. The germline V gene encodes CDR1 SGHVS and CDR2 FQNEAQ. The CDR3 runs to 14 residues. CDR3 nucleotide sequence: TGTGCCAGCAGCTTAGCCGAGACAGGGGTCGGCTACACCTTC. Encoded protein: CASSLAETGVGYTF.

The chain couples TRBV6-5 to TRBJ1-2; D gene unclear. Trimming took off 6 bases at V and 2 bases at J, with 13 bases between the two ends. The CDR3 has 14 residues. CDR1 and CDR2 from the germline V gene are MNHEY and SVGAGI. The CDR3 here is CASSREGQNYGYTF. The DNA for the CDR3 is TGTGCCAGCAGCCGAGAGGGTCAGAACTATGGCTACACCTTC.

CDR3 nucleotides: TGTGCCAGGGGGGAAACGGGACAGGGGGCCACGAACACCGGGGAGCTGTTTTTT. Encoded protein: CARGETGQGATNTGELFF. The chain employs TRBV6-4 and TRBJ2-2; 12 positions match TRBD1. CDR1 is MRHNA, CDR2 SNTAGT, per germline. J lost 0 bases, V lost 9 bases, and 11 bases had no gene match. The CDR3 has 18 residues.

This sequence joins TRBV9 and TRBJ2-1, with TRBD2 identical over 16 bases. In germline, CDR1 is SGDLS, CDR2 YYNGEE. The CDR3 is 20 amino acids. Losses at the gene ends were 4 bases for V and 5 bases for J; bases not matched to a gene: 15. CDR3 sequence: CASSTGTSGRVTGENNEQFF. DNA for the CDR3: TGTGCCAGCAGCACCGGGACTAGCGGGAGGGTCACTGGAGAGAACAATGAGCAGTTCTTC.